Listed here are 21 T cell receptor beta chains from one sample, sequenced in a study of blood T cell repertoires in COVID-19 (TCRdb year 2020). The library was made by the immunoSEQ multiplex PCR assay. TCRdb mirrors the immuneACCESS table, restricted to in-frame sequences. Some clones are absent from its copies; in checked studies, under half trace to an unresolved V gene, and the reason for the others is unknown. The sample table lists approximately 100,000 clones, less than 80% of them with a count of one. 20% of the sample goes to the ten largest clones. Sequences were obtained from peripheral blood. These receptors were taken from a man aged 65 to 79 with active or convalescent COVID-19.

For the CDR3, the DNA is TGTGCCAGCAGTTTATCCGGGACTAGCGGCACAGATACGCAGTATTTT. Protein: CASSLSGTSGTDTQYF. This chain links TRBV6-5 with TRBJ2-3; 10 nucleotides match TRBD2. CDR3 length: 16 residues. Germline V gene data show CDR1 as MNHEY and CDR2 as SVGAGI. Germline trimming cut 4 bases from V and 1 base from J; bases unmatched to any gene: 5.

CDR3 in DNA: TGTGCCAGCAGGTATTCGGGACAATACAATGAGCAGTTCTTC. Its translation is CASRYSGQYNEQFF. V gene TRBV7-3 combines with J gene TRBJ2-1; D perhaps matches TRBD1 (6 bases). This CDR3 is 14 amino acids long. Germline CDR1 reads SGHTA; CDR2 reads FQGTGA. V was clipped by 6 bases and J by 4 bases, with 13 bases between them. The whole variable domain, remainder taken from reference TRBV7-3 and TRBJ2-1, is GAGVSQTPSNKVTEKGKYVELRCDPISGHTALYWYRQSLGQGPEFLIYFQGTGAADDSGLPNDRFFAVRPEGSVSTLKIQRTERGDSAVYLCASRYSGQYNEQFFGPGTRLTVL.

This clone was counted only a few times. The chain carries TRBV4-1 and TRBJ1-1, with no clear D. Trimming took off 7 bases at V and 6 bases at J, with 12 bases between the two ends. CDR1 and CDR2 (germline): MGHRA, YSYEKL. The CDR3 contains 12 residues. The CDR3 bases are TGCGCCAGCAAGCCCCCAGGTGCTGAAGCTTTCTTT. It specifies CASKPPGAEAFF.

The chain joins TRBV5-4 to TRBJ1-2; a weak D match, TRBD1 (6 bases). This CDR3 comprises 15 residues. From germline, CDR1 is SGHNT and CDR2 YYREEE (reference sequence). Trimming stripped 0 bases from V and 4 bases from J, with 13 bases between. The CDR3 DNA follows: TGTGCCAGCAGCTTGGCCTCCCAGGGGACCTATGGCTACACCTTC. This gives the protein CASSLASQGTYGYTF. The entire variable domain, with the rest obtained from reference TRBV5-4 and TRBJ1-2, is as follows: ETGVTQSPTHLIKTRGQQVTLRCSSQSGHNTVSWYQQALGQGPQFIFQYYREEENGRGNFPPRFSGLQFPNYSSELNVNALELDDSALYLCASSLASQGTYGYTFGSGTRLTVV.

This chain links TRBV19 with TRBJ1-2, with 8 bases fitting TRBD1. V dropped 0 bases and J dropped 7; count of bases not matched to a gene: 7. The CDR3 extends over 15 amino acids. Germline V gene data show CDR1 as LNHDA and CDR2 as SQIVND (reference sequence). The CDR3 is CASSIEWQGASGYTF. The CDR3 DNA reads as TGTGCCAGTAGTATAGAATGGCAGGGGGCGAGTGGCTACACCTTC.

The chain carries TRBV12-5 and TRBJ1-1; possibly TRBD1 for D (5 bases). Germline lookup yields CDR1 LGHNT and CDR2 FRNRAP. V lost 4 bases and J lost 4, with 10 bases in between. This CDR3 spans 13 amino acids. In DNA form, the CDR3 reads TGTGCTAGTGGTTCACTCCAGGGCACTGAAGCTTTCTTT. Amino acids: CASGSLQGTEAFF.

The chain carries TRBV9 and TRBJ1-2, with 7 bases lining up with TRBD1. CDR1 is SGDLS and CDR2 is YYNGEE in the germline V gene. There are 14 residues in the CDR3. Trimming removed 0 bases from V and 6 bases from J; junction bases left unmatched: 5. CDR3 bases: TGTGCCAGCAGCGTAGAATATCAGGGGGATGGCTACACCTTC. Translated: CASSVEYQGDGYTF.

V gene TRBV5-1 combines with J gene TRBJ1-4; 7 positions match TRBD1. The V gene's germline CDR1 is SGHRS and CDR2 YFSETQ. The V segment lost 7 bases and the J segment 2 bases; nucleotides outside the gene matches: 11. The CDR3 contains 16 residues. For the CDR3, the DNA is TGCGCCAGCTCTAGGGGTACAGGGGTTACTAATGAAAAACTGTTTTTT. Encoded protein: CASSRGTGVTNEKLFF. Complete variable domain (other parts from reference TRBV5-1 and TRBJ1-4): KAGVTQTPRYLIKTRGQQVTLSCSPISGHRSVSWYQQTPGQGLQFLFEYFSETQRNKGNFPGRFSGRQFSNSRSEMNVSTLELGDSALYLCASSRGTGVTNEKLFFGSGTQLSVL.

V is TRBV11-3 and J is TRBJ1-3; 7 positions agree with TRBD1. With V trimmed by 5 bases and J by 4 bases, 5 bases remained unmatched. There are 14 residues in the CDR3. In germline, CDR1 is SGHNT, CDR2 YENEEA. CDR3: CASSQTGTGNTIYF. CDR3 DNA sequence: TGTGCCAGCAGCCAGACAGGGACGGGAAACACCATATATTTT.

The J gene is TRBJ1-1, the V gene TRBV3-1 (or the pseudogene TRBV3-2), with D possibly TRBD1 on 6 matching bases. V was clipped by 2 bases and J by 1 base, with 8 bases between them. Germline V gives CDR1 LGHDT, CDR2 YNNKEL (reference sequence). The CDR3 spans 14 residues. CDR3 sequence: CASSQPGENTEAFF. The DNA of the CDR3 is TGTGCCAGCAGCCAACCAGGGGAGAACACTGAAGCTTTCTTT.

The V and J genes are TRBV5-3 and TRBJ2-7, with 7 bases fitting TRBD1. TRBV5-3 is treated as an ORF (open reading frame) with a function not yet certain. CDR3 size: 16 residues. After removal of 5 bases from V and 0 bases from J, the junction contained 11 bases not matched to a gene. The CDR3 protein is CARRSWTGFSSYEQYF. In DNA, the CDR3 is TGTGCCAGAAGGTCTTGGACAGGCTTTAGCTCCTACGAGCAGTACTTC.

The chain recombines TRBV5-1 with TRBJ1-2, with a weak D call TRBD1 (5 bases). Germline V gene data show CDR1 as SGHRS and CDR2 as YFSETQ. V was shortened by 4 bases and J by 2 bases, with 12 bases between the two germline ends. The CDR3 totals 14 residues. The CDR3 loop reads CASSQGALNYGYTF. The CDR3 nucleotides are TGCGCCAGCAGCCAAGGGGCCCTGAACTATGGCTACACCTTC.

This clone was counted between two and nine times. V gene TRBV10-1 combines with J gene TRBJ2-7, with a weak D call TRBD2 (5 bases). The CDR3 is 14 residues long. Per germline, CDR1 WNHNN and CDR2 SYGVQD (reference sequence). The V and J ends lost 2 bases and 6 bases respectively, with 14 bases between them. CDR3 sequence reads: CASSEGLAATEQYF. The CDR3 nucleotides are TGCGCCAGCAGTGAGGGTCTAGCTGCAACCGAGCAGTACTTC.

This clone was detected ten times or more. The CDR3 protein is CASSPAGGNTEAFF. The DNA of the CDR3 is TGCGCCAGCAGCCCCGCGGGGGGGAACACTGAAGCTTTCTTT. V is TRBV4-1 and J is TRBJ1-1; TRBD1 is a possible D gene (5 bases). Trimming pared 4 bases from V and 1 base from J, leaving 10 bases between. The CDR3 extends over 14 amino acids. The V gene's germline CDR1 is MGHRA and CDR2 YSYEKL.

This rearrangement joins TRBV24-1 to TRBJ2-5; D may be TRBD2 (7 bases). Germline lookup yields CDR1 KGHDR and CDR2 SFDVKD. Trimming cost V 4 bases and J 4 bases, with 15 bases left between them. The CDR3 has 15 residues. This chain's CDR3 is CATSDSGGDGETQYF. As DNA, the CDR3 is TGTGCCACCAGTGACTCGGGGGGCGACGGAGAGACCCAGTACTTC.

The gene calls are TRBV10-3 and TRBJ1-5; 7 bases agree with TRBD1. With V trimmed by 5 bases and J by 0 bases, 7 bases remained unmatched. This CDR3 spans 16 amino acids. Germline lookup yields CDR1 ENHRY and CDR2 SYGVKD. CDR3: CAISPFGTDSNQPQHF. The DNA for the CDR3 is TGTGCCATCAGTCCGTTTGGGACAGATAGCAATCAGCCCCAGCATTTT.

The chain combines TRBV24-1 with TRBJ2-3, with D possibly being TRBD2 (6 bases). Germline V gene sequence: CDR1 KGHDR, CDR2 SFDVKD. V was trimmed by 4 bases and J by 0 bases, leaving 16 bases between them. The CDR3 has 17 residues. The DNA for the CDR3 is TGTGCCACCAGTGACTCTGGACTAACGTCTAGCACAGATACGCAGTATTTT. Translating it yields CATSDSGLTSSTDTQYF.

This chain joins TRBV5-1 and TRBJ2-1, with 12 positions matching TRBD2. CDR1 is SGHRS, CDR2 YFSETQ, per germline. CDR3 length equals 14 residues. Trimming removed 3 bases from V and 6 bases from J; junction bases left unmatched: 1. CDR3 sequence (DNA): TGCGCCAGCAGCTCTAGCGGGAGGGCCAATGAGCAGTTCTTC. Translating gives CASSSSGRANEQFF.

This chain uses TRBV28 with TRBJ1-5; tentatively, D is TRBD1 (5 bases). Germline V lookup: CDR1 MDHEN, CDR2 SYDVKM. The V and J ends lost 2 bases and 4 bases respectively, with 12 bases between them. This CDR3 has 15 amino acids. This CDR3 is CASSLRHQGNQPQHF. The CDR3 bases are TGTGCCAGCAGTTTACGCCACCAGGGAAATCAGCCCCAGCATTTT.

The chain combines TRBV3-1 (or the pseudogene TRBV3-2) with TRBJ2-7; 9 nucleotides agree with TRBD2. In germline, CDR1 is LGHDT, CDR2 YNNKEL (reference sequence). V lost 0 bases to trimming and J lost 0 bases; unmatched junction nucleotides: 3. CDR3 size: 16 residues. In nucleotides, the CDR3 is TGTGCCAGCAGCCAAGAGAGACTAGCGGCCTCCTACGAGCAGTACTTC. This sequence encodes CASSQERLAASYEQYF.

This clone was recorded once. The chain uses TRBV6-5 and TRBJ1-1; the D gene is possibly TRBD1 (6 bases). This CDR3 is built from 14 residues. Germline V gene data show CDR1 as MNHEY and CDR2 as SVGAGI. The ends were cut back, 7 bases at V and 5 bases at J, with 17 bases in the middle. The CDR3 region has the DNA TGTGCCAGCACCTCCCGGGGGGGGCAAACTGAAGCTTTCTTT. It yields the protein CASTSRGGQTEAFF.